This T cell receptor (beta chain) comes out of a study of blood T cell repertoires in COVID-19. On the study more broadly: PBMCs, B-cell-depleted T cells, or T cells were the source of the cDNA or gDNA that made up the material.

Some clones are missing from TCRdb's copy, which holds only in-frame ones; the method was immunoSEQ multiplex PCR. This sample has tens of thousands of clones; about nine tenths occur once, and the top ten carry about 9%. The germline V gene encodes CDR1 KGHSH and CDR2 LQKENI. Unmatched junction bases numbered 5, after V lost 0 bases and J lost 6 bases. This CDR3 comprises 15 residues. This rearrangement joins TRBV18 to TRBJ2-3, with 8 bases aligning to TRBD2. This sequence originates from a human donor in a cohort sampled during active COVID-19. Sequencing used peripheral blood. The DNA for the CDR3 is TGTGCCAGCTCACCACCGAGACTAGCGATGGATACGCAGTATTTT. Its protein product is CASSPPRLAMDTQYF.